The clone carrying this T cell receptor beta chain was seen many times. These data originate in a study of metastatic and nonmetastatic thyroid tumors. Study at large: Patients with malignant and benign thyroid disease provided blood and tumor or nodule tissue, whose repertoires were compared.

TCRdb used MiXCR to call clones anew from the PCR reads. This sample has about 27,000 clones, with approximately 16% found just once. Thyroid surgery took place with no prior treatment in any patient. The CDR3 is 16 residues long. Trimming left V 2 bases short and J 5 bases short, with 16 bases between. The germline V gene encodes CDR1 MRHNA and CDR2 SNTAGT. The genes are TRBV6-4 and TRBJ2-1; D call uncertain. Sequenced material: blood. The source of this sequence is a male donor with papillary thyroid cancer or a benign thyroid nodule (not recorded which). Some clones in this sample may be carry-over from other donors' samples. CDR3 DNA: TGTGCCAGCAGTGACGACCCCCTATTCCCCAACAATGAGCAGTTCTTC. It yields the protein CASSDDPLFPNNEQFF.